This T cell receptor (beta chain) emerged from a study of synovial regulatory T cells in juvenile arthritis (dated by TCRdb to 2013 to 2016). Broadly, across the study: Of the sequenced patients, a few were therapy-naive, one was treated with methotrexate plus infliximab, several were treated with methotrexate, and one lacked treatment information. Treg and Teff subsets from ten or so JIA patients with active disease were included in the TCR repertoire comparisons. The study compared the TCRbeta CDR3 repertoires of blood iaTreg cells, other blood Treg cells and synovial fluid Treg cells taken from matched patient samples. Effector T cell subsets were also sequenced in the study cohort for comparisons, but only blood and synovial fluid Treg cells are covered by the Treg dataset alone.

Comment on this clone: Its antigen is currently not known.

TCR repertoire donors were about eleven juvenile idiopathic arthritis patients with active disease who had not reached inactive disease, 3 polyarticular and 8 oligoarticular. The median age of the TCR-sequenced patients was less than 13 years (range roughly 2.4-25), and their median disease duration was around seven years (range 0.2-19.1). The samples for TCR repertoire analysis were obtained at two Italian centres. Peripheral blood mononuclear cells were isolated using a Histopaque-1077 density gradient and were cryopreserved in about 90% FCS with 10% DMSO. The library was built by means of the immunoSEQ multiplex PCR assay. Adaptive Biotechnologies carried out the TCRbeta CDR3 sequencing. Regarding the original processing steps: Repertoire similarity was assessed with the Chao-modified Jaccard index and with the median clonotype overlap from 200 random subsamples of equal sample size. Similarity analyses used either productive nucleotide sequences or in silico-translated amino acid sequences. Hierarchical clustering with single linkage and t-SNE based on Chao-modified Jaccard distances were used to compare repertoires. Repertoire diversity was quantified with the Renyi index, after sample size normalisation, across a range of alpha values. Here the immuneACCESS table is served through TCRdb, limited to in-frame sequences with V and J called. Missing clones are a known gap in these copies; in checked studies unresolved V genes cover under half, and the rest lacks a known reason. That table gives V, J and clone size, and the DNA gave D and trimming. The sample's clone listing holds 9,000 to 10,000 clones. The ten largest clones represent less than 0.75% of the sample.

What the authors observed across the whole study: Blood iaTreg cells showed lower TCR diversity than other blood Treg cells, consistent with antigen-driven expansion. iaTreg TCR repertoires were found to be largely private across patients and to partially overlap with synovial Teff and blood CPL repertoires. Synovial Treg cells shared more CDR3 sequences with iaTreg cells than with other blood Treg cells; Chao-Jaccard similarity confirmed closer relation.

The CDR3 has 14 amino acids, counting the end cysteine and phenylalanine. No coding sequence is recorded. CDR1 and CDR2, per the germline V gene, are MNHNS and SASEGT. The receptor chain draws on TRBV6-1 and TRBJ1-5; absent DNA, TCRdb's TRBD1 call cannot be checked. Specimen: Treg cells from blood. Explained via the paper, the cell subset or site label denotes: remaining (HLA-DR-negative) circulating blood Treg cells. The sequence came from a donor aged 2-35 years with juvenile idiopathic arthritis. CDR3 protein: CASMVQVRNQPQHF.